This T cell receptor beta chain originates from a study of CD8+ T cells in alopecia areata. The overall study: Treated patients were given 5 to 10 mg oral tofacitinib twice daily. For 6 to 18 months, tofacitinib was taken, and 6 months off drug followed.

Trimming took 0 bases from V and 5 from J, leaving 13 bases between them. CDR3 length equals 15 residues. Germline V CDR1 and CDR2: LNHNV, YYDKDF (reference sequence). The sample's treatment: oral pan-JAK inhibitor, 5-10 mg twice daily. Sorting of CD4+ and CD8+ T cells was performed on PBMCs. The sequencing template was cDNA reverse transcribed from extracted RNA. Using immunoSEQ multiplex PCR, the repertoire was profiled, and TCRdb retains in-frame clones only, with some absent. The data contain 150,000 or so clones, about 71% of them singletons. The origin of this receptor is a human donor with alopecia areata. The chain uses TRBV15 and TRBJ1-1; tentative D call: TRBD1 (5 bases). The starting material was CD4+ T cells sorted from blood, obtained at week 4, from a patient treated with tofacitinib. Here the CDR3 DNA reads TGTGCCACCAGCAGAGATATTGGAGGGACGACTGAAGCTTTCTTT. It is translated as CATSRDIGGTTEAFF. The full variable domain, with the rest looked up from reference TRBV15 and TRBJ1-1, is DAMVIQNPRYQVTQFGKPVTLSCSQTLNHNVMYWYQQKSSQAPKLLFHYYDKDFNNEADTPDNFQSRRPNTSFCFLDIRSPGLGDTAMYLCATSRDIGGTTEAFFGQGTRLTVV.